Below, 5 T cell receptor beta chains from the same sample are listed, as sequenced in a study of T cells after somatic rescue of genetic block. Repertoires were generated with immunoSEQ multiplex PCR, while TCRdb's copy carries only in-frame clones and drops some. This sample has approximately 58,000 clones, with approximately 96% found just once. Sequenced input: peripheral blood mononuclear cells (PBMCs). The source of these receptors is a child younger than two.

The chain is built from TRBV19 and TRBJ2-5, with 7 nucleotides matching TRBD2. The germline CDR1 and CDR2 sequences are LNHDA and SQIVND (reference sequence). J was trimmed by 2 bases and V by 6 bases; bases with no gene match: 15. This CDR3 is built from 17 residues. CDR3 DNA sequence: TGTGCCAGTAGCCAACCCTTTCTAGCGGCCTCACAAGAGACCCAGTACTTC. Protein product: CASSQPFLAASQETQYF.

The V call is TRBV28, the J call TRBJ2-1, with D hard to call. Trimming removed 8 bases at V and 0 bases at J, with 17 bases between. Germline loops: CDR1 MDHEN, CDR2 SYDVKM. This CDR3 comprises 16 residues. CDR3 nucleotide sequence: TGTGCCAGCGCAGGAATCCGGGCCCCCTCCTACAATGAGCAGTTCTTC. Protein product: CASAGIRAPSYNEQFF.

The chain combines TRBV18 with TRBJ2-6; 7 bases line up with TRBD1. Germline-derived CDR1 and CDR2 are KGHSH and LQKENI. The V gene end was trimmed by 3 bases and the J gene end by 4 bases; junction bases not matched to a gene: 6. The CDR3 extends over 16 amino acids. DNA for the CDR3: TGTGCCAGCTCACCTCCCGGGACAGCCGGGGCCAACGTCCTGACTTTC. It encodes CASSPPGTAGANVLTF.

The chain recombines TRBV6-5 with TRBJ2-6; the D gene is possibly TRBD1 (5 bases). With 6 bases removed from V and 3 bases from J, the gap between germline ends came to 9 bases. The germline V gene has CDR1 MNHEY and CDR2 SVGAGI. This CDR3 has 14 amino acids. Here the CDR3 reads CASSPQGGANVLTF. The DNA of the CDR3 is TGTGCCAGCAGCCCTCAGGGTGGGGCCAACGTCCTGACTTTC.

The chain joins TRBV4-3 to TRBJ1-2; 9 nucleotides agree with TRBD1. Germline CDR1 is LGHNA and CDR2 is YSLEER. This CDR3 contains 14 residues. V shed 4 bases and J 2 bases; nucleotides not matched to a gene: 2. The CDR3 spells CASSPGQGNYGYTF. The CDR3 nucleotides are TGCGCCAGCAGCCCGGGACAGGGAAACTATGGCTACACCTTC.